The rows below give T cell receptor beta chains drawn from one sample of a study of early T cells in non-severe SARS-CoV-2 infection. MiXCR was run by TCRdb on the 5' RACE reads, yielding one entry per CDR3 protein. The sample contains tens of thousands of distinct CDR3 sequences, 9.4% of which appear only once. The source material was whole blood, sampled at baseline. The source is an adult who was a healthcare worker with PCR-confirmed SARS-CoV-2 infection or an uninfected control (not recorded which). The conserved cysteine and the conserved F or W are not part of the CDR3 here.

V gene: TRBV10-2
J gene: TRBJ2-1
CDR3 protein: ASSVPSPDGQF

V gene: TRBV7-9
J gene: TRBJ1-1
CDR3 protein: ASSLQGPEAF

V gene: TRBV7-9
J gene: TRBJ1-2
CDR3 protein: ASSLEGTGGANYGYT

V gene: TRBV10-3
J gene: TRBJ1-3
CDR3 protein: AITSDPQTGNTIY

V gene: TRBV7-2
J gene: TRBJ1-2
CDR3 protein: ASSLGPSNYGYT

V gene: TRBV12-3/TRBV12-4
J gene: TRBJ1-4
CDR3 protein: ASSFREKLF

V gene: TRBV10-3
J gene: TRBJ2-3
CDR3 protein: ATGTDTQY

V gene: TRBV20-1
J gene: TRBJ2-3
CDR3 protein: SAPGGGLSDTQY

V gene: TRBV6-1
J gene: TRBJ2-4
CDR3 protein: ASSEIGGNIQY

V gene: TRBV20-1
J gene: TRBJ1-1
CDR3 protein: SARRTVAFTEAF

V gene: TRBV14
J gene: TRBJ2-3
CDR3 protein: ASNPGPTAYTQY

V gene: TRBV12-3/TRBV12-4
J gene: TRBJ2-2
CDR3 protein: ASRPTVSTGELF

V gene: TRBV20-1
J gene: TRBJ1-1
CDR3 protein: SARDPRKGEGTEAF

V gene: TRBV5-5
J gene: TRBJ2-7
CDR3 protein: ASSLVVADEQY

V gene: TRBV19
J gene: TRBJ2-1
CDR3 protein: ASSRDREIYNEQF

V gene: TRBV4-3
J gene: TRBJ1-6
CDR3 protein: ASSQEGRRDSPLH

V gene: TRBV12-3/TRBV12-4
J gene: TRBJ1-2
CDR3 protein: ASRMGGGSYGYT

V gene: TRBV12-3/TRBV12-4
J gene: TRBJ2-7
CDR3 protein: ASSDDWKSYEQY

V gene: TRBV6-1
J gene: TRBJ2-7
CDR3 protein: ASHGLYEQY

V gene: TRBV7-9
J gene: TRBJ2-1
CDR3 protein: ASSRPSGFSEQF

V gene: TRBV5-1
J gene: TRBJ2-3
CDR3 protein: ASTLPGGSTDTQY

V gene: TRBV11-3
J gene: TRBJ1-1
CDR3 protein: ASTGQGDTEAF

V gene: TRBV12-3/TRBV12-4
J gene: TRBJ1-5
CDR3 protein: ASSFDTGTGGNQPQH

V gene: TRBV4-1
J gene: TRBJ2-6
CDR3 protein: ASSHLGGGSGANVLT